This T cell receptor beta chain was identified in a study of T cell changes during pregnancy in multiple sclerosis. Assay used: immunoSEQ multiplex PCR; TCRdb lists only in-frame clones, some missing. The repertoire holds roughly 46,000 clones, with about 94% as singletons. This CDR3 has 16 amino acids. The J segment lost 5 bases and the V segment lost 2 bases, leaving 11 bases of the junction unmatched. CDR1 is LGHNA, CDR2 YSLEER, per germline. The sample in question was CD8+ T cells from peripheral blood mononuclear cells, obtained in the first trimester of pregnancy. The chain couples TRBV4-3 to TRBJ1-2; 7 nucleotides match TRBD1. The clonotype was recovered from a female donor with multiple sclerosis, enrolled in a pregnancy study. The CDR3 DNA reads TGCGCCAGCAGCCAATTGACAGGGCCGTTCGGTTATGGCTACACCTTC. Its translation: CASSQLTGPFGYGYTF.